This entry lists 30 T cell receptor beta chains sequenced from one sample in a study of neurological immune-mediated disorders. Using its own MiXCR run on the 5' RACE reads, TCRdb lists one record per CDR3 protein. Among some 66,000 distinct CDR3 sequences listed, 3.5% to 5.5% were seen once. The sequenced material came from PBMCs. Every receptor here comes from a man under 40 with multiple sclerosis.

The table lists this clonotype with a few counts. V usage is TRBV12-3 or TRBV12-4 and J usage is TRBJ2-1; tentative D call: TRBD2 (5 bases). The CDR3 sequence is 15 residues long. V lost 7 bases and J lost 8, with 21 bases in between. The CDR3 here is CASTRRRGSGDEQFF. The CDR3 DNA follows: TGTGCCAGCACCCGACGCCGGGGTTCGGGCGATGAGCAGTTCTTC.

The chain links TRBV24-1 to TRBJ2-3; D is unresolved. The CDR3 has 13 amino acids. Germline CDR1 is KGHDR and CDR2 is SFDVKD. The germline V and J ends were trimmed by 4 bases and 2 bases, with 6 bases remaining between them. The CDR3 sequence is CATSDLLTDTQYF. In DNA, the CDR3 is TGTGCCACCAGTGACCTCCTCACAGATACGCAGTATTTT.

This clonotype was observed at least ten times. The rearrangement uses TRBV20-1 and TRBJ2-1; 9 nucleotides line up with TRBD2. The CDR3 covers 18 residues. J was trimmed by 3 bases and V by 5 bases; bases with no gene match: 17. Per the germline V gene, CDR1 is DFQATT and CDR2 is SNEGSKA (reference sequence). The CDR3, as DNA: TGCAGTGCTTACCAACGGATAGGGGCTAGCGGGGACTACAATGAGCAGTTCTTC. It codes for CSAYQRIGASGDYNEQFF.

This clonotype was observed many times. This chain links TRBV5-1 with TRBJ1-5; 12 positions match TRBD1. Germline CDR1 reads SGHRS; CDR2 reads YFSETQ. The CDR3 loop spans 16 amino acids. V was pared by 0 bases and J by 7 bases, with 5 bases of the junction left unmatched. In DNA, the CDR3 is TGCGCCAGCAGCTTGGGGGACAGGGGGCTCGGGCAGCCCCAGCATTTT. Translating it yields CASSLGDRGLGQPQHF. The full variable domain, rest sourced from reference TRBV5-1 and TRBJ1-5, is KAGVTQTPRYLIKTRGQQVTLSCSPISGHRSVSWYQQTPGQGLQFLFEYFSETQRNKGNFPGRFSGRQFSNSRSEMNVSTLELGDSALYLCASSLGDRGLGQPQHFGDGTRLSIL.

This clonotype was seen ten or more times. The V gene is TRBV20-1, the J gene TRBJ1-4, with D possibly matching TRBD1 (6 bases). Germline V gene data show CDR1 as DFQATT and CDR2 as SNEGSKA (reference sequence). The CDR3 spans 12 residues. V lost 2 bases to trimming and J lost 7 bases, with 8 bases between them. CDR3 sequence (DNA): TGCAGTGCTAGACTAGGGGGTGAAAAACTGTTTTTT. Its protein is CSARLGGEKLFF.

In this sample, this clonotype turned up many times. V and J are TRBV4-1 and TRBJ2-3; D is unresolved. Germline CDR1 reads MGHRA; CDR2 reads YSYEKL. CDR3 length equals 13 residues. The V gene lost 0 bases and the J gene lost 7 bases, with 8 bases spanning the gap. The CDR3 loop is CASSQDLQNTQYF. The DNA of the CDR3 is TGCGCCAGCAGCCAAGATTTGCAAAATACGCAGTATTTT.

This clonotype came up many times. The chain couples TRBV7-9 to TRBJ2-2, with 7 bases identical to TRBD1. In germline, CDR1 is SEHNR, CDR2 FQNEAQ (reference sequence). Trimming cost V 7 bases and J 1 base; bases outside gene matches: 15. The CDR3 spans 18 residues. CDR3 in amino acids: CASIRRAYRGKNTGELFF. CDR3 nucleotide sequence: TGTGCCAGCATCCGAAGGGCCTACAGGGGAAAGAACACCGGGGAGCTGTTTTTT.

The sample holds many counts of this clonotype. The chain couples TRBV7-8 to TRBJ1-2; D may be TRBD1 (6 bases). The CDR3 has 17 amino acids. V lost 1 base and J lost 4, with 19 bases in between. Germline V gene lookup returns CDR1 SGHVS and CDR2 FQNEAQ. CDR3 in DNA: TGTGCCAGCAGCTTAGTGTTCATCAAAAAAGGGGGCTATGGCTACACCTTC. Its translation is CASSLVFIKKGGYGYTF.

This CDR3 reads CASSSGQLSYGYTF. CDR3 sequence (DNA): TGTGCCAGCAGCTCCGGACAGTTAAGCTATGGCTACACCTTC. The rearrangement links TRBV7-9 to TRBJ1-2, with D maybe TRBD1 (6 bases). V lost 4 bases to trimming and J lost 4 bases, with 13 bases between them. CDR1 and CDR2 from the germline V gene are SEHNR and FQNEAQ (reference sequence). CDR3 length: 14 amino acids.

The table lists this clonotype with many counts. This chain connects TRBV20-1 to TRBJ1-1; 8 bases agree with TRBD1. The CDR3 sequence is 14 residues long. From germline, CDR1 is DFQATT and CDR2 SNEGSKA (reference sequence). The ends lost 4 bases at V and 6 bases at J; junction bases unmatched: 10. In nucleotides, the CDR3 is TGCAGTGCTATATGGAGATCAGGGGGCCCTGAAGCTTTCTTT. It encodes CSAIWRSGGPEAFF.

In this sample, this clonotype turned up many times. The CDR3 loop reads CASSLAPTGQNNEKLFF. The DNA of the CDR3 is TGTGCCAGCAGTTTAGCCCCAACCGGACAGAATAATGAAAAACTGTTTTTT. V usage is TRBV27 and J usage is TRBJ1-4; possibly TRBD1 for D (6 bases). Germline V gene lookup returns CDR1 MNHEY and CDR2 SMNVEV (reference sequence). With 2 bases removed from V and 4 bases from J, the gap between germline ends came to 17 bases. The CDR3 length is 17 residues.

This clonotype was recorded a few times. The chain is built from TRBV9 and TRBJ2-3; D is possibly TRBD1 (6 bases). The V gene lost 2 bases and the J gene lost 2 bases, with 18 bases spanning the gap. Germline CDR1 SGDLS, CDR2 YYNGEE. This CDR3 region has 17 residues. This CDR3 is CASSVRGGGRYTDTQYF. CDR3 coding DNA: TGTGCCAGCAGCGTGAGAGGGGGTGGACGGTACACAGATACGCAGTATTTT.

This clonotype was observed a few times. The chain employs TRBV4-1 and TRBJ1-3; 8 bases align to TRBD1. Unmatched junction bases numbered 8, after V lost 1 base and J lost 0 bases. The CDR3 is made up of 18 amino acids. Germline assignment: CDR1 MGHRA and CDR2 YSYEKL. CDR3 nucleotides: TGCGCCAGCAGCCAAGTGTGGGCAGGGGGCAACTCTGGAAACACCATATATTTT. Residues: CASSQVWAGGNSGNTIYF.

The chain combines TRBV30 with TRBJ1-2; 7 bases line up with TRBD1. With 4 bases clipped from V and 6 bases from J, the junction kept 8 bases outside the gene matches. Germline V gene lookup returns CDR1 GTSNPN and CDR2 SVGIG (reference sequence). The CDR3 totals 13 residues. CDR3 in amino acids: CAWKDRPTDGYTF. In nucleotides, the CDR3 is TGTGCCTGGAAGGACAGGCCGACGGATGGCTACACCTTC. Using reference TRBV30 and TRBJ1-2 for the parts outside the CDR3, the full variable domain is SQTIHQWPATLVQPVGSPLSLECTVEGTSNPNLYWYRQAAGRGLQLLFYSVGIGQISSEVPQNLSASRPQDRQFILSSKKLLLSDSGFYLCAWKDRPTDGYTFGSGTRLTVV.

The chain recombines TRBV4-1 with TRBJ2-5; D could derive from TRBD1 or TRBD2 (5 bases each). The CDR3 consists of 16 residues. In germline, CDR1 is MGHRA, CDR2 YSYEKL. The V gene lost 5 bases and the J gene lost 3 bases, with 19 bases spanning the gap. In nucleotides, the CDR3 is TGCGCCAGCAGCTCGCGGTCGGGACCGGGCGAAGAGACCCAGTACTTC. Protein: CASSSRSGPGEETQYF.

This clonotype was observed many times. The chain couples TRBV7-9 to TRBJ1-2; 7 bases agree with TRBD1. CDR1 is SEHNR, CDR2 FQNEAQ, per germline (reference sequence). This CDR3 has 13 amino acids. The J segment lost 1 base and the V segment lost 5 bases, leaving 1 base of the junction unmatched. CDR3 sequence reads: CASSRDSNYGYTF. CDR3 in DNA: TGTGCCAGCAGCCGGGACAGTAACTATGGCTACACCTTC. The entire variable domain, with the rest obtained from reference TRBV7-9 and TRBJ1-2, is as follows: DTGVSQNPRHKITKRGQNVTFRCDPISEHNRLYWYRQTLGQGPEFLTYFQNEAQLEKSRLLSDRFSAERPKGSFSTLEIQRTEQGDSAMYLCASSRDSNYGYTFGSGTRLTVV.

The V gene is TRBV20-1, the J gene TRBJ2-7; 7 nucleotides align to TRBD1. The germline CDR1 and CDR2 sequences are DFQATT and SNEGSKA (reference sequence). The CDR3 has 13 amino acids. V lost 5 bases, J lost 0 bases, and 4 bases stayed unmatched. CDR3 in amino acids: CSARTGTSYEQYF. The DNA for the CDR3 is TGCAGTGCTCGGACAGGTACCTCCTACGAGCAGTACTTC.

The rearrangement joins TRBV11-2 to TRBJ1-2, with D tentatively TRBD1 (6 bases). There are 17 residues in the CDR3. V was clipped by 5 bases and J by 1 base, with 20 bases between them. Germline-derived CDR1 and CDR2 are SGHAT and FQNNGV. CDR3 nucleotides: TGTGCCAGCAGCCAGAGATTTACAGGGAGAGATAACTATGGCTACACCTTC. Its protein product is CASSQRFTGRDNYGYTF.

The V and J genes are TRBV11-3 and TRBJ2-3; 10 bases line up with TRBD2. CDR3 length: 15 residues. Unmatched junction bases numbered 7, after V lost 5 bases and J lost 5 bases. Germline V CDR1 and CDR2: SGHNT, YENEEA. The DNA of the CDR3 is TGTGCCAGCAGCAAAAGCGGGGGGGCGGGAGATACGCAGTATTTT. Protein product: CASSKSGGAGDTQYF.

This clonotype was seen at least ten times. V and J are TRBV11-2 and TRBJ2-1; TRBD1 matches at 7 bases. Germline CDR1 is SGHAT and CDR2 is FQNNGV. The CDR3 has 16 amino acids. The ends lost 5 bases at V and 6 bases at J; junction bases unmatched: 13. The CDR3 DNA is TGTGCCAGCAGCCACCCCTGGGGGACAGTGGGCAATGAGCAGTTCTTC. This codes for CASSHPWGTVGNEQFF. Supplemented by reference TRBV11-2 and TRBJ2-1, the full variable domain reads EAGVAQSPRYKIIEKRQSVAFWCNPISGHATLYWYQQILGQGPKLLIQFQNNGVVDDSQLPKDRFSAERLKGVDSTLKIQPAKLEDSAVYLCASSHPWGTVGNEQFFGPGTRLTVL.

This clonotype was seen many times. This chain uses TRBV12-3 or TRBV12-4 with TRBJ1-4, with TRBD1 matching 8 bases. CDR3 length: 15 residues. J lost 5 bases, V lost 6 bases, and 8 bases had no gene match. CDR3 coding DNA: TGTGCCAGCAGCGGCCAGCGACAGGGGAATGAAAAACTGTTTTTT. The encoded protein is CASSGQRQGNEKLFF.

The chain joins TRBV20-1 to TRBJ1-3; D possibly corresponds to TRBD1 (6 bases). This CDR3 is built from 16 residues. With 0 bases removed from V and 4 bases from J, the gap between germline ends came to 16 bases. The germline CDR1 and CDR2 sequences are DFQATT and SNEGSKA (reference sequence). CDR3 protein: CSAREPTGTRGNTIYF. The CDR3 nucleotides read TGCAGTGCTAGAGAACCGACAGGAACGAGAGGAAACACCATATATTTT.

This clonotype came up many times. This chain links TRBV14 with TRBJ1-1; possibly TRBD1 for D (5 bases). Trimming pared 5 bases from V and 6 bases from J, leaving 10 bases between. The CDR3 is 12 residues long. Germline V lookup: CDR1 SGHDN, CDR2 FVKESK. CDR3 bases: TGTGCCAGCAGCATAAGAGGGGCTGAAGCTTTCTTT. It is translated as CASSIRGAEAFF.

This clonotype was observed at least ten times. CDR3 nucleotide sequence: TGCAGCGCCGCTGAGGGGGGCGGCGAGCAGTACTTC. It yields the protein CSAAEGGGEQYF. The gene calls are TRBV29-1 and TRBJ2-7; D is tentatively TRBD1 or TRBD2 (6 bases each). The germline gives CDR1 SQVTM, CDR2 ANQGSEA. V dropped 7 bases and J dropped 6 bases, with 16 bases sitting between them. The CDR3 consists of 12 residues.

This clonotype was counted at least ten times. The rearrangement links TRBV4-1 to TRBJ2-5; D is undetermined. Trimming removed 4 bases at V and 3 bases at J, with 15 bases between. The CDR3 runs 15 residues. Germline CDR1 and CDR2: MGHRA and YSYEKL. DNA of the CDR3: TGCGCCAGCAGCCCAATGGGCGCAGGTAAAGAGACCCAGTACTTC. The encoded protein is CASSPMGAGKETQYF.

This chain joins TRBV2 and TRBJ2-1; 11 nucleotides align to TRBD2. Germline CDR1 reads SNHLY; CDR2 reads FYNNEI. J gave up 5 bases and V 3 bases, and 6 bases lay outside the gene matches. CDR3 length: 16 residues. The CDR3 loop reads CASSEASGGLHNEQFF. The CDR3 DNA follows: TGTGCCAGCAGTGAGGCTAGCGGGGGGTTACACAATGAGCAGTTCTTC.

This clonotype was observed many times. The chain joins TRBV7-9 to TRBJ2-1; no definite D call. The CDR3 runs 17 residues. Germline CDR1 reads SEHNR; CDR2 reads FQNEAQ (reference sequence). Trimming stripped 4 bases from V and 0 bases from J, with 16 bases between. The CDR3 DNA is TGTGCCAGCAGCTCCACGTCCCCCCGGAGCTCCTACAATGAGCAGTTCTTC. This translates into CASSSTSPRSSYNEQFF.

In this sample, this clonotype turned up many times. The CDR3 region is CSVDEGQSDEQYF. The CDR3 DNA is TGCAGCGTTGATGAAGGACAGTCGGACGAGCAGTACTTC. V gene TRBV29-1 combines with J gene TRBJ2-7, with a possible D match to TRBD1 (6 bases). Trimming cost V 3 bases and J 5 bases, with 14 bases left between them. The CDR3 sequence is 13 residues long. Germline CDR1 is SQVTM and CDR2 is ANQGSEA.

This clonotype turned up a few times. The chain employs TRBV2 and TRBJ1-2, with D uncertain. V dropped 2 bases and J dropped 4 bases, with 11 bases sitting between them. Germline CDR1 SNHLY, CDR2 FYNNEI. CDR3 size: 14 residues. CDR3 sequence: CASSEPVRVYGYTF. The CDR3 DNA follows: TGTGCCAGCAGTGAACCGGTCAGAGTCTATGGCTACACCTTC.

This clonotype was found many times. J is TRBJ1-1 and V is TRBV4-1, with unresolved D. The V gene's germline CDR1 is MGHRA and CDR2 YSYEKL. The CDR3 spans 17 residues. V shed 3 bases and J shed 3 bases, with 20 bases lying between them. This CDR3 is CASSQWARAGRHTEAFF. The CDR3 coding sequence is TGCGCCAGCAGCCAGTGGGCGAGGGCGGGCCGGCACACTGAAGCTTTCTTT.